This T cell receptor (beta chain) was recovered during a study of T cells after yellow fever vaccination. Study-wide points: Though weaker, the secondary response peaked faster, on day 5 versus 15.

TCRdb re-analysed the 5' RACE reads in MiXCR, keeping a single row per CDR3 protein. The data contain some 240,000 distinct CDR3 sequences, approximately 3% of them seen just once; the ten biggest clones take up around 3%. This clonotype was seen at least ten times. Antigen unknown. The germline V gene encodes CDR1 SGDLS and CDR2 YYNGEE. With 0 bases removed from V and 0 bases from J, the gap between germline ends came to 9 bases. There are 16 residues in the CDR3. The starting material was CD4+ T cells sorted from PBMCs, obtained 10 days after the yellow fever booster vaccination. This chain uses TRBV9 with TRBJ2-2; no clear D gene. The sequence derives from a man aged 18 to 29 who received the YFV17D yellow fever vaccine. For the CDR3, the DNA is TGTGCCAGCAGCGTAGAGGGTCCACCGAACACCGGGGAGCTGTTTTTT. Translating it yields CASSVEGPPNTGELFF.